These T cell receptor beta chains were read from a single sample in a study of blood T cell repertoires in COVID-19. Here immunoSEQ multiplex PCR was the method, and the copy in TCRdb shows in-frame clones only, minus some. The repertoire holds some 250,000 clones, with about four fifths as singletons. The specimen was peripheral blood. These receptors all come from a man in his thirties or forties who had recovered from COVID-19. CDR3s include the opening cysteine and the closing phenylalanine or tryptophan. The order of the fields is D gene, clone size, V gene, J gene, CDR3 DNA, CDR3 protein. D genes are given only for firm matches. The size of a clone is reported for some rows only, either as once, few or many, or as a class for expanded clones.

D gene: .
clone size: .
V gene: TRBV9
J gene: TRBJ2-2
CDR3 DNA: TGTGCCAGCAAGGGGGAGGGCGCACCCGGGGAGCTGTTTTTT
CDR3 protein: CASKGEGAPGELFF

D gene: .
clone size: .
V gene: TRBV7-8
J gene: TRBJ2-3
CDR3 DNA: TGTGCCAGCAGCTTACTGGGGAGGCAATTGGGGCAGTATTTT
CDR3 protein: CASSLLGRQLGQYF

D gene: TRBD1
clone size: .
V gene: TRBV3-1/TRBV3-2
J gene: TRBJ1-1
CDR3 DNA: TGTGCCAGCAGCCGAGCAGGGGGCACTGAAGCTTTCTTT
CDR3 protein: CASSRAGGTEAFF

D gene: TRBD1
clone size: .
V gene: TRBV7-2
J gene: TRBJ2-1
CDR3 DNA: TGTGCCAGCAGCTCCCCGCAGGGACAGTACAATGAGCAGTTCTTC
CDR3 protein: CASSSPQGQYNEQFF

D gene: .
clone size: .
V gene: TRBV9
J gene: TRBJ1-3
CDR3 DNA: TGTGCCAGCAGCCCGCGCTCGGGCAGGGCACACACCATATATTTT
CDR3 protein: CASSPRSGRAHTIYF

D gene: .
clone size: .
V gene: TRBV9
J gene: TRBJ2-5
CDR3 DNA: TGTGCCAGCAGCGTAACAGGCGAAGAGACCCAGTACTTC
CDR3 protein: CASSVTGEETQYF

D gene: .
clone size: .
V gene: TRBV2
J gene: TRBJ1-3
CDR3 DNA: TGTGCCAGCAGCGGGGGGGTCTTTGGAAACACCATATATTTT
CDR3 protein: CASSGGVFGNTIYF

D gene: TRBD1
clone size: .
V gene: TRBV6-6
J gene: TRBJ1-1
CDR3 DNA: TGTGCCAGCAGTTACCCGACAGGGTTGAACACTGAAGCTTTCTTT
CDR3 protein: CASSYPTGLNTEAFF

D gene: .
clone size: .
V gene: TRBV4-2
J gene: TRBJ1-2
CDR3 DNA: TGTGCCAGCGGGCAACCTGGCGGCTACACCTTC
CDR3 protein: CASGQPGGYTF

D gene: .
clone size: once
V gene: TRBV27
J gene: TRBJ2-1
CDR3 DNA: TGTGCCAGCAGTTTAGGCTTCCCCTACAATGAGCAGTTCTTC
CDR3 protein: CASSLGFPYNEQFF

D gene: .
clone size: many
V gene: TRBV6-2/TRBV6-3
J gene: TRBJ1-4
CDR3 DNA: TGTGCCAGCAGTATTCGGGACGGGAGTGAAAAACTGTTTTTT
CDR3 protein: CASSIRDGSEKLFF

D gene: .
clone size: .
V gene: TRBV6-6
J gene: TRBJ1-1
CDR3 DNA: TGTGCCAGCAGTTACCCGACGGGGGGGATCACTGAAGCTTTCTTT
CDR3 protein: CASSYPTGGITEAFF

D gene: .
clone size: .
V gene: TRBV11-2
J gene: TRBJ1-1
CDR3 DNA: TGTGCCAGCAGCCTCAAGACAGCCACTGAAGCTTTCTTT
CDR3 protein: CASSLKTATEAFF

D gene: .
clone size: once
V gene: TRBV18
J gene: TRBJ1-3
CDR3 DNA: TGTGCCAGCTCACTCATCCGGGAGTTCTCTGGAAACACCATATATTTT
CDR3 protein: CASSLIREFSGNTIYF

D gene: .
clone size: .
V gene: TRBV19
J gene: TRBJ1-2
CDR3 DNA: TGTGCCAGTAGTTCCCCGGGACTCCTCTCCGGTGGCTACACCTTC
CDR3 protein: CASSSPGLLSGGYTF

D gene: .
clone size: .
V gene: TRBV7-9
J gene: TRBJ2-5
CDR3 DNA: TGTGCCAGCACCCCTACCCGGGGGGCTGAGACCCAGTACTTC
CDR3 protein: CASTPTRGAETQYF

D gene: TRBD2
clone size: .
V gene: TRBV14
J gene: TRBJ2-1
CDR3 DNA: TGTGCCAGCAGCCTAGCGGGGGGCCCTAGTGAGCAGTTCTTC
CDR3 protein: CASSLAGGPSEQFF

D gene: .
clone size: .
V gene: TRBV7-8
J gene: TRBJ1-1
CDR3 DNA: TGTGCCAGCAGCCCCGACGGGGGGGCGGGCAACACTGAAGCTTTCTTT
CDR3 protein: CASSPDGGAGNTEAFF

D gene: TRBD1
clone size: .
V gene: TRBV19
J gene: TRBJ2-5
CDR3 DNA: TGTGCCAGTAAGAGGGGGACAGGAAACCAAGAGACCCAGTACTTC
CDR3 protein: CASKRGTGNQETQYF

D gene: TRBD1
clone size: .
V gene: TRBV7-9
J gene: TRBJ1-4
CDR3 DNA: TGTGCCAGCAGCACGGGACAGCAGAATGAAAAACTGTTTTTT
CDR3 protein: CASSTGQQNEKLFF

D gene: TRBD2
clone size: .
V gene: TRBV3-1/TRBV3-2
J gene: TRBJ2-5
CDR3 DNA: TGTGCCAGCAGCCAAGAGGGAGCGGGGCCTCAAGAGACCCAGTACTTC
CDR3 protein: CASSQEGAGPQETQYF

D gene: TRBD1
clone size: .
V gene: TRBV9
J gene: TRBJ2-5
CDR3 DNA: TGTGCCAGCAGCGTGGGACAGGTCCAAGAGACCCAGTACTTC
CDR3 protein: CASSVGQVQETQYF

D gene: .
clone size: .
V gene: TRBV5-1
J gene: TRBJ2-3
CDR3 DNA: TGCGCCAGCAGCTTGGTGGTCGGGGTTGTTTCAGATACGCAGTATTTT
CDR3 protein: CASSLVVGVVSDTQYF

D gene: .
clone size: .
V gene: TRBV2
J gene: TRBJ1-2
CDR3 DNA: TGTGCCAGCAGCTTGAACCGGGACTTTATCTATGGCTACACCTTC
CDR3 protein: CASSLNRDFIYGYTF

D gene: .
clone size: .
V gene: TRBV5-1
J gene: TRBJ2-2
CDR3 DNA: TGCGCCAGCAGCACAGGGAACACCGGGGAGCTGTTTTTT
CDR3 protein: CASSTGNTGELFF

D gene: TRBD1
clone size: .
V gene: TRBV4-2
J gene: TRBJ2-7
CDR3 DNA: TGTGCCAGCAGCCAAGGAGGATTTCTGGGACAGATCAACGAGCAGTACTTC
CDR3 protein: CASSQGGFLGQINEQYF

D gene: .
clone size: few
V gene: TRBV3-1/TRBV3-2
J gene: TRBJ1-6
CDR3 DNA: TGTGCCAGCAGCCATCTCGAGAGGAGTTCACCCCTCCACTTT
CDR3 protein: CASSHLERSSPLHF

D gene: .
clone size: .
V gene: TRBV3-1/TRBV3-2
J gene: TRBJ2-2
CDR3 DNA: TGTGCCAGCAGCCAAGGTCTGTGGGAGCTGTTTTTT
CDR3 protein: CASSQGLWELFF

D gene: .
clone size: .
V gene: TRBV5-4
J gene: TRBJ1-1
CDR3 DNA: TGTGCCAGCAGCTTTGGGGGGTGGACTGAAGCTTTCTTT
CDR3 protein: CASSFGGWTEAFF

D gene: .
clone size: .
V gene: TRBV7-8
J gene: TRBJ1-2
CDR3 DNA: TGTGCCAGCAGCCCCACAAGGGGGAATTCCTATGGCTACACCTTC
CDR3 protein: CASSPTRGNSYGYTF

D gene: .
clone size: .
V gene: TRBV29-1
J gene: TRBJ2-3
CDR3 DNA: TGCAGCGTTGTGGTAGGGACTCTCACAGATACGCAGTATTTT
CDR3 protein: CSVVVGTLTDTQYF

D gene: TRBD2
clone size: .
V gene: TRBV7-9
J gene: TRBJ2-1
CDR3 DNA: TGTGCCAGCAGCTTAAGCGGGGCCAGTGAGAATGAGCAGTTCTTC
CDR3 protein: CASSLSGASENEQFF

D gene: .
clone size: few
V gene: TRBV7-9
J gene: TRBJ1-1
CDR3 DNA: TGTGCCAGCAGCACAGACAGGCTAAACTCTGAAGCTTTCTTT
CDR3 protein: CASSTDRLNSEAFF

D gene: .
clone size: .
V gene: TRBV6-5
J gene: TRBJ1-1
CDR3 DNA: TGTGCCAGCAATCTCCAGGTTGCCACTGAAGCTTTCTTT
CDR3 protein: CASNLQVATEAFF

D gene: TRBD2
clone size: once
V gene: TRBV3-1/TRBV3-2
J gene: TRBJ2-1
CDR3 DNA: TGTGCCAGCAGCCAAGATCAGTTATGGGGGGGGAGAGGCAATGAGCAGTTCTTC
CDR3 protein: CASSQDQLWGGRGNEQFF

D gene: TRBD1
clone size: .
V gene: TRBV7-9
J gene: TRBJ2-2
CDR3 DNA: TGTGCCAGCAGCTCCCGCAGGGGACAGGGATTCACCGGGGAGCTGTTTTTT
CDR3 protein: CASSSRRGQGFTGELFF

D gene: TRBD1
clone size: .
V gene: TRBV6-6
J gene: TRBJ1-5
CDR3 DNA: TGTGCCAGCACTACAGGGGCCAATCAGCCCCAGCATTTT
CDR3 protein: CASTTGANQPQHF

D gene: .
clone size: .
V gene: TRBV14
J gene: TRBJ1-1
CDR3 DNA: TGTGCCAGCAGCCTCCGGTCCTTGAACACTGAAGCTTTCTTT
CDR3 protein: CASSLRSLNTEAFF

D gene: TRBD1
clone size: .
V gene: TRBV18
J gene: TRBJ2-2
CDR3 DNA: TGTGCCAGCTCACCACCAGGACAGGGGGCGCAGAACACCGGGGAGCTGTTTTTT
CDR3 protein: CASSPPGQGAQNTGELFF

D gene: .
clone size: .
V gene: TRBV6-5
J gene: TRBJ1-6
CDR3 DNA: TGTGCCAGCAGTCCCAGACAGATAAATTCACCCCTCCACTTT
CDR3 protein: CASSPRQINSPLHF

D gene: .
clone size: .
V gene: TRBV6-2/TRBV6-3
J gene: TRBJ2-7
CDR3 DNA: TGTGCCAGCAGCAACCCCCTAGTTAAACCTGCGGACGAGCAGTACTTC
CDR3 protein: CASSNPLVKPADEQYF